This T cell receptor beta chain was sequenced for a study of T-cell memory formation after mild COVID-19. From the 5' RACE reads, TCRdb called clonotypes with MiXCR, one entry per CDR3 protein. The sample has some 350,000 distinct CDR3 sequences, roughly 15% seen once. This clonotype has more than one count but fewer than ten. The material sequenced was PBMCs or a T cell subset sorted from them (not recorded which). The source of this sequence is a man younger than 35 who had mild COVID-19 (a few samples of this study predate the infection). Cell type and time point are not known.

DNA of the CDR3: TGCGCCAGCAGCCAAGATTTCCCGACCTACGAGCAGTACTTC. Translation gives CASSQDFPTYEQYF. The rearrangement uses TRBV4-1 and TRBJ2-7; D gene uncertain. Trimming took 0 bases from V and 2 from J, leaving 8 bases between them. The V gene's germline CDR1 is MGHRA and CDR2 YSYEKL. The CDR3 runs to 14 residues.